This record covers a single TCR beta chain. This clonotype appeared many times. The clone's antigen remains unknown. No base quality values were provided; no much bigger clone lies one nucleotide off. The record originates from a study of regulatory T cells in long-lasting Graves disease (dated by TCRdb to the early 2020s). Describing the broader study: Patients with newly diagnosed Graves' disease had been on antithyroid drugs for under 3 months. A total of about 33 samples underwent TCR sequencing, from about 13 patients with persistent Graves' disease and around 20 patients with newly diagnosed Graves' disease. Patients with persistent Graves' disease were compared with patients with newly diagnosed Graves' disease using TCR sequencing and RNA sequencing of peripheral blood. The study was conducted in China and was registered as a clinical trial. Study-level results and caveats: Peripheral blood alone was examined, since thyroid tissue, which constituted the primary lesion, could not be accessed. Sequencing and analysis were restricted to the TCR beta chain. Lower TCR Shannon entropy and fewer highly expanded clones were observed in persistent Graves' disease patients than in newly diagnosed patients, which suggested clonal expansion. A larger number of public clonotypes was shared among persistent patients (approximately 2,500) than among newly diagnosed patients (roughly 970). As a limitation, the authors acknowledged that the small sample size may reduce accuracy.

The time point label here, explained by the study, means: newly diagnosed GD, antithyroid drugs for less than 3 months. For both TCR sequencing and RNA sequencing, RNA was extracted from PBMCs using TRIzol. The diagnosis of Graves' disease was made according to American Thyroid Association guidelines. Patients were recruited from an endocrinology department in Xi'an, China. From each patient, approximately 10 milliliters of peripheral blood was collected into an EDTA anticoagulant tube. PBMCs were isolated by Ficoll Paque Plus density gradient separation without further T cell sorting. RNA quality was checked with an Agilent 2100 Bioanalyzer and agarose gel, and concentration with a NanoDrop 2000. The receptor library was made with multiplex PCR. The sequencer was an Illumina HiSeq 4000. iRepertoire HTBI primers and Arm-PCR amplification of CDR3 regions were used to construct TCR beta libraries. Before sequencing, the PCR products went through gel purification. In the original analysis: Across samples, 60 to 80 TRBV and 13 to 15 TRBJ segments were identified and used for gene usage analysis of CDR3 amino acid clonotypes. COPE and FqMerger were used to merge the filtered high-quality paired reads into contigs. BLAST was used to align contigs to IMGT TRBV, TRBD and TRBJ reference genes, and CDR3 was defined according to IMGT. Highly expanded clones were defined as clonotypes with a frequency above 0.1%. Shannon entropy served as the measure of repertoire diversity, while the Gini coefficient captured V-J evenness. Clonotypes shared by more than one individual were considered public. TCRdb took the public reads, trimmed them with fastp at Q25, ran MiXCR for clone calling and kept in-frame beta chains. Every CDR3 protein is listed once, alongside the most common genes and DNA of its rows. The V and J calls and clone size come from TCRdb's table, not from the authors' own analysis. A total of 400,000 to 500,000 distinct CDR3 sequences appear in this sample, over 14% of them only once. The ten largest make up about 8% of the sample.

These records were also assigned to another study, of T cells in Graves' hyperthyroidism and ophthalmopathy. As the second study states: Graves' hyperthyroidism was defined as stable when no progression to ophthalmopathy occurred over 18 months of follow-up. Hyperthyroidism patients were aged 18 to 65 years and newly diagnosed, with disease duration of less than 2 months. Patients with uncontrolled infections, other autoimmune diseases, pregnancy or lactation were excluded. Clinical symptoms, serum thyroxine and TRAb, thyroid ultrasound, and orbital computed tomography formed the basis for the diagnoses. The TCR CDR3 was subjected to a first round of RT-PCR using the HTBI primer set and the Qiagen OneStep RT-PCR kit. Most expanded thyroid clonotypes (frequency above 0.001) were also found in blood, which suggests that blood repertoires may mirror thyroid immune responses. In cross-validation, a model built on a 13 V-J signature told ophthalmopathy apart from stable hyperthyroidism with 87.88% sensitivity and roughly 81% specificity, and in testing the same model reached 80%/75%. In validation, the model predicted progression to ophthalmopathy with over 60% sensitivity and around 72% specificity, a median of 6.5 months before onset. To identify TCR V-J signatures that set the groups apart, the researchers used a discovery cohort of 90 to 100 patients, made up of around 42 with Graves' ophthalmopathy and about 59 with stable Graves' hyperthyroidism. Prospective prediction of ophthalmopathy was tested in an independent validation cohort consisting of 18 hyperthyroidism patients and more than 15 patients who later progressed to ophthalmopathy. For training and testing, the 100 or so patients in the discovery cohort were randomly divided in a 7:3 ratio. In six Graves' hyperthyroidism patients, the study also compared T-cell repertoires from thyroid tissue with T-cell repertoires from blood. After sampling, hyperthyroidism patients received methimazole starting at 30 mg daily, and ophthalmopathy patients received high-dose intravenous methylprednisolone. A second multiplex PCR round built the libraries, followed by size selection and purification. Paired-end sequencing of the libraries was performed with 100 bp reads on an Illumina HiSeq2000. SOAPnuke was used to process the raw data, removing reads that contained adapters or uncalled bases, had a mean Phred below 15, or lacked an exact match to the constant primer or identifier. High-quality paired reads were merged with COPE v1.2.5, and unique nucleotide sequences were defined as clonotypes. MiTCR v1.1 was used to align clonotypes to the IMGT TRBV, TRBD and TRBJ reference segments. Only V-J combinations with frequency above 0.0001, covering roughly 99% of repertoires, were analysed. A TCS score was defined as the ratio of F50 (clonal expansion) to E x V (chaos), with BLOSUM62-based TCRdist applied between CDR3 peptides within each V-J. Welch's t-statistics and random forest reduced around 550 V-J features to about 13, which were used in a naive Bayes classifier (R e1071). Sample size was not statistically predetermined, and investigators were not blinded to group allocation. The paper reports TCR Vbeta CDR3 sequencing of some 140 peripheral blood samples: over 40 ophthalmopathy, under 85 hyperthyroidism and around 17 progressor patients.

The sample here was peripheral blood mononuclear cells (PBMCs), taken at new diagnosis, from a patient treated with antithyroid drugs. This clonotype originated in a woman in her thirties or forties with Graves disease. Donor details come from another sample of the same person, matched by shared clones.

The CDR3 reads CASRQIAGGPNTGELFF. The DNA sequence is given as TGTGCCAGCAGACAAATAGCGGGAGGGCCGAACACCGGGGAGCTGTTTTTT. The rearrangement combines TRBV11-3 with TRBJ2-2; 11 nucleotides in the junction match TRBD2. CDR1 and CDR2 were assigned from the germline V gene as SGHNT and YENEEA. V is trimmed back by 6 bases and J by 0 bases, and the junction contains 6 bases that no gene match accounts for. From cysteine to phenylalanine, the CDR3 is 17 amino acids long. Left in the record is the CDR3 DNA by itself, 51 bases read in frame from the first base.